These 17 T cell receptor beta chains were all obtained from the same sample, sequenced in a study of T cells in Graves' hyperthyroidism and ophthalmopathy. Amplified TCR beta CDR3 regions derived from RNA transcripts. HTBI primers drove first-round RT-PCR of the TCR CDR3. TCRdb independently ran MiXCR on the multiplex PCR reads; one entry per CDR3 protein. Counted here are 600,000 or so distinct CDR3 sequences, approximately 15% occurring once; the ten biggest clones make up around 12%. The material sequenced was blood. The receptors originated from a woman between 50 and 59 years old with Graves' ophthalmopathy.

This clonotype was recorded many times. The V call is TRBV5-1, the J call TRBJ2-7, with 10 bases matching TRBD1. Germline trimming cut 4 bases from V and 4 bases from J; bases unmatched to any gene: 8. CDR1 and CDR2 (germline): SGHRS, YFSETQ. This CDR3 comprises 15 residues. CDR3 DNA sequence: TGCGCCAGCAGCCTCCAAGGACAGGGGGGATACGAGCAGTACTTC. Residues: CASSLQGQGGYEQYF.

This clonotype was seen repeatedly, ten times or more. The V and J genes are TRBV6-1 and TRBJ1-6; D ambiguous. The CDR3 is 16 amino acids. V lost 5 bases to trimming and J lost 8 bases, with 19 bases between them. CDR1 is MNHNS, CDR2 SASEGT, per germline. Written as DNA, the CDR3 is TGTGCCAGCAGTTACTCTGGGATAACGGGTGATTCACCCCTCCACTTT. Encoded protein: CASSYSGITGDSPLHF.

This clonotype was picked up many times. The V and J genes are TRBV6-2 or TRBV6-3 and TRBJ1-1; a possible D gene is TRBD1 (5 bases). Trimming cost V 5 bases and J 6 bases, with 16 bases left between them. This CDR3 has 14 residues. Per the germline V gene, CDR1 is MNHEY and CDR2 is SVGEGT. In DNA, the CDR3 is TGTGCCAGCAGTCCCCGGGGCCTAAACGCTGAAGCTTTCTTT. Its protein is CASSPRGLNAEAFF.

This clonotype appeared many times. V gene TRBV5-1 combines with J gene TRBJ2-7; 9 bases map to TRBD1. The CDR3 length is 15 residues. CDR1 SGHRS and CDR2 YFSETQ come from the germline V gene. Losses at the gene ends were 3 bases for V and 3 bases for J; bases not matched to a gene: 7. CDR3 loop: CASSSSGTGFYEQYF. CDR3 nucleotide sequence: TGCGCCAGCAGCTCCTCCGGGACAGGGTTCTACGAGCAGTACTTC.

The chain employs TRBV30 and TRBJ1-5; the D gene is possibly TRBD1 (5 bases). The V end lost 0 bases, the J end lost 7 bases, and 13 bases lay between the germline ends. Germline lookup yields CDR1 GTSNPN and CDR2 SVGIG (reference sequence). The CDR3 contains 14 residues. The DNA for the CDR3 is TGTGCCTGGAGTGTACTCAGGGAGGGCCAGCCCCAGCATTTT. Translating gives CAWSVLREGQPQHF.

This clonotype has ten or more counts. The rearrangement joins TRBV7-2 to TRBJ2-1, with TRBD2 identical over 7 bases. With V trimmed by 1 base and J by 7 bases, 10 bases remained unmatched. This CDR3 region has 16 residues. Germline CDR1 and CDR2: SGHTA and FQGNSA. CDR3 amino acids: CASSLVPRLAENEQFF. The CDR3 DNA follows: TGTGCCAGCAGCTTAGTACCGAGACTAGCTGAAAATGAGCAGTTCTTC.

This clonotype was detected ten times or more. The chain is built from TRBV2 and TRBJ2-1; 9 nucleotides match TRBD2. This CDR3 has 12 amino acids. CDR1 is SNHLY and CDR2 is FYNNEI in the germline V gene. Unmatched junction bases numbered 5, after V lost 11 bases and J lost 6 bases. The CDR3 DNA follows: TGTGCCGGTATAGCGGGAGTCAATGAGCAGTTCTTC. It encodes CAGIAGVNEQFF.

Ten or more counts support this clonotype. This CDR3 is CASSPLLVLAEAFF. The CDR3 DNA follows: TGTGCCAGCAGTCCCCTACTCGTGTTGGCTGAAGCTTTCTTT. V and J are TRBV28 and TRBJ1-1; D ambiguous. CDR1 and CDR2 (germline): MDHEN, SYDVKM. Trimming removed 5 bases from V and 6 bases from J, with 16 bases in between. This CDR3 has 14 amino acids.

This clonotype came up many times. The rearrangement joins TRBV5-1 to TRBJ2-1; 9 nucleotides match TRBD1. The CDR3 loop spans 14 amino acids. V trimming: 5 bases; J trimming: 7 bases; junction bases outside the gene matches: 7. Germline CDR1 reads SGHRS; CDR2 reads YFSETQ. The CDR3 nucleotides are TGCGCCAGCAGTTCGGACAGGGGACGGAATGAGCAGTTCTTC. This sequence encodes CASSSDRGRNEQFF.

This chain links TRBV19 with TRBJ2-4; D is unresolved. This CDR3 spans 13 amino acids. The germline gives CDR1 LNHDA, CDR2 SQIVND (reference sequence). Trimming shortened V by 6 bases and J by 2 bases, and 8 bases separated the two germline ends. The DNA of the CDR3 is TGTGCCAGTAGGGACGGATCCAAAAACATTCAGTACTTC. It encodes CASRDGSKNIQYF.

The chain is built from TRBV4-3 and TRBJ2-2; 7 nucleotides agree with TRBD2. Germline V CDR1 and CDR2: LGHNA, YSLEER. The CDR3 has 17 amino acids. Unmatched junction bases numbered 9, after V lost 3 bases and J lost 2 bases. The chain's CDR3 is CASSHRGGLPNTGELFF. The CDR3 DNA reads TGCGCCAGCAGCCATCGCGGGGGACTTCCAAACACCGGGGAGCTGTTTTTT.

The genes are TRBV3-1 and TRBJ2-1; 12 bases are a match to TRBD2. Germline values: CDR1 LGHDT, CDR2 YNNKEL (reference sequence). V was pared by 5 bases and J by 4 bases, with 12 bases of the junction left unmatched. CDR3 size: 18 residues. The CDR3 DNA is TGTGCCAGCAGCAAGGATCTAGCGGGAGGGCCGCGGTACAATGAGCAGTTCTTC. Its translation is CASSKDLAGGPRYNEQFF.

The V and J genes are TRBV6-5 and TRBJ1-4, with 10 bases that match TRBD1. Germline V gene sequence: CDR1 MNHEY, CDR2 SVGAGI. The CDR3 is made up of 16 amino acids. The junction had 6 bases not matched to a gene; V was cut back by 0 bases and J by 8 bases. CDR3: CASSYSKGTGDEKLFF. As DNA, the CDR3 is TGTGCCAGCAGTTACTCGAAAGGGACAGGGGACGAAAAACTGTTTTTT.

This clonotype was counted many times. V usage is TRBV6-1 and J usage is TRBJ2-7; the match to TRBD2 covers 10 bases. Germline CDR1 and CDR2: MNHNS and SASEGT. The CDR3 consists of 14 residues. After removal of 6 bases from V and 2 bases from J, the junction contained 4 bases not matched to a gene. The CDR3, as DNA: TGTGCCAGCAGCAAGCGGGAGGGCGCCTACGAGCAGTACTTC. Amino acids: CASSKREGAYEQYF.

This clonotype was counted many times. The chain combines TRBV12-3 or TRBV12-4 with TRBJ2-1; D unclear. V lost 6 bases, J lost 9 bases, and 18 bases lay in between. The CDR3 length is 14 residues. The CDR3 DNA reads TGTGCCAGCAGCCCTATAAAAAAGGGTGGTGAGCAGTTCTTC. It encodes CASSPIKKGGEQFF.

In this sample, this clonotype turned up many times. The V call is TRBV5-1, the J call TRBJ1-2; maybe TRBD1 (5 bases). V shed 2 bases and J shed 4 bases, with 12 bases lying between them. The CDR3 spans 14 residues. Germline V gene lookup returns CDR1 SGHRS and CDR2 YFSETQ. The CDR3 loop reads CASSFVQGRYGYTF. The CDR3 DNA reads TGCGCCAGCAGCTTCGTCCAGGGACGCTATGGCTACACCTTC.

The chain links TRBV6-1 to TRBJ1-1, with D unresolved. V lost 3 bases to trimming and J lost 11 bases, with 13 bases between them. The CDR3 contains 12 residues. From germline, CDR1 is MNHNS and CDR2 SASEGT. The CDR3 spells CASSDVASGAFF. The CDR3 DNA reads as TGTGCCAGCAGTGATGTGGCGAGTGGGGCTTTCTTT.